This T cell receptor (beta chain) emerged from a study of cytomegalovirus exposure and HLA in healthy donors. Points from the study as a whole: There was a cluster of highly shared sequence variants that was likely a sequencing artifact.

The sample holds one count of this clone. The antigen remains unidentified. At collection, donors were nominally healthy, but unrecorded immune exposures were probable. The length of the CDR3 is 14 residues. In germline, CDR1 is SGHDT, CDR2 YYEEEE. Trimming pared 4 bases from V and 7 bases from J, leaving 18 bases between. PCR amplification relied on 60 Vbeta primers (plus 13 Jbeta primers). Sequencing was performed with immunoSEQ multiplex PCR; in TCRdb, only in-frame clones are kept and a portion is missing. The profile shows roughly 120,000 clones, approximately 78% of them singletons. V usage is TRBV5-6 and J usage is TRBJ2-7; D is unclear. This sequence was found in a woman in her 40s in good health and CMV-seropositive. Sequencing used PBMCs. CDR3 DNA sequence: TGTGCCAGCAGCCATCCACAGACCGTGTGGGAGCAGTACTTC. Translating it yields CASSHPQTVWEQYF.